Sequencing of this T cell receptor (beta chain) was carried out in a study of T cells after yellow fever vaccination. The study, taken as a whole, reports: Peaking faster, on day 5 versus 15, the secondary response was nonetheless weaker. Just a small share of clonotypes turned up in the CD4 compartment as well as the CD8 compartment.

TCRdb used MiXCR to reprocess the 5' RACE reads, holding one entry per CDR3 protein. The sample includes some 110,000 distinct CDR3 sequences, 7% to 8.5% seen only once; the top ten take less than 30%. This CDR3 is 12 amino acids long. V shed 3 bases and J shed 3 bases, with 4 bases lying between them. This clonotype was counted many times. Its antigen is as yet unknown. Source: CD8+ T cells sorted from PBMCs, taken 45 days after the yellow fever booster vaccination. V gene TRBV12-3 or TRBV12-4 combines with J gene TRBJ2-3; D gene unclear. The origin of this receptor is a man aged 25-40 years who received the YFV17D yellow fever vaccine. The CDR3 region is CASSFFTDTQYF. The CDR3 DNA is TGTGCCAGCAGTTTCTTTACAGATACGCAGTATTTT.